The 32 T cell receptor beta chains given below trace back to one sample, sequenced in a study of blood T cell repertoires in COVID-19. Repertoires were generated with immunoSEQ multiplex PCR, while TCRdb's copy carries only in-frame clones and drops some. The sample contains around 200,000 clones, roughly 84% of which appear only once. The sequencing sample was made of peripheral blood. The receptor set was obtained from a man in his forties with active or convalescent COVID-19.

The table lists this clone with a few counts. This same CDR3 is encoded by further DNA sequences in the sample. The chain uses TRBV6-5 and TRBJ1-1; a weak D match, TRBD1 (5 bases). The CDR3 extends over 15 amino acids. CDR1 is MNHEY, CDR2 SVGAGI, per germline. V was clipped by 0 bases and J by 0 bases, with 8 bases between them. The CDR3 DNA sequence: TGTGCCAGCAGTTACTCGAACAGGATGAACACTGAAGCTTTCTTT. It translates to CASSYSNRMNTEAFF.

The chain employs TRBV20-1 and TRBJ1-3, with D possibly being TRBD1 (6 bases). V was cut by 3 bases and J by 3 bases, with 9 bases left in between. The CDR3 extends over 13 amino acids. CDR1 and CDR2 from the germline V gene are DFQATT and SNEGSKA (reference sequence). CDR3 in amino acids: CSASRTVGNTIYF. CDR3 in DNA: TGCAGTGCTAGTCGGACAGTTGGAAACACCATATATTTT.

The J gene is TRBJ2-5, the V gene TRBV28; TRBD2 might be the D (6 bases). V lost 8 bases to trimming and J lost 0 bases, with 25 bases between them. The length of the CDR3 is 18 residues. The germline CDR1 and CDR2 sequences are MDHEN and SYDVKM. The CDR3 here is CASPPMRDILADQETQYF. CDR3 coding DNA: TGTGCCAGCCCCCCTATGAGGGATATACTAGCAGACCAAGAGACCCAGTACTTC.

The chain uses TRBV19 and TRBJ1-5; D may be TRBD1 (5 bases). The germline V and J ends were trimmed by 7 bases and 2 bases, with 15 bases remaining between them. The CDR3 has 15 amino acids. Germline CDR1 LNHDA, CDR2 SQIVND (reference sequence). For the CDR3, the DNA is TGTGCCAGTAATGGATGGCAGGGTGGCAATCAGCCCCAGCATTTT. Its translation: CASNGWQGGNQPQHF.

The gene calls are TRBV7-6 and TRBJ1-6, with 7 bases identical to TRBD1. Trimming removed 0 bases from V and 10 bases from J; junction bases left unmatched: 6. CDR1 is SGHVS and CDR2 is FNYEAQ in the germline V gene. The CDR3 has 15 amino acids. The CDR3 spells CASSLAHRGTSPLHF. Written as DNA, the CDR3 is TGTGCCAGCAGCTTAGCCCACAGGGGAACCTCACCCCTCCACTTT.

J is TRBJ1-1 and V is TRBV7-9, with 7 bases fitting TRBD1. CDR1 is SEHNR, CDR2 FQNEAQ, per germline (reference sequence). The CDR3 length is 17 residues. J was trimmed by 1 base and V by 0 bases; bases with no gene match: 8. The chain's CDR3 is CASSLAGAGGPNTEAFF. The CDR3 DNA is TGTGCCAGCAGCTTAGCGGGAGCAGGGGGACCGAACACTGAAGCTTTCTTT.

The chain couples TRBV12-5 to TRBJ2-2, with TRBD2 identical over 13 bases. This CDR3 region has 16 residues. The trim removed 7 bases at V and 7 bases at J, leaving 9 bases unmatched. Germline V CDR1 and CDR2: LGHNT, FRNRAP. CDR3 in DNA: TGTGCTAGTGTCCTCACTAGCGGGGGGGCGGTCGGGGAGCTGTTTTTT. As protein: CASVLTSGGAVGELFF.

The chain combines TRBV7-9 with TRBJ1-2; 7 bases align to TRBD1. There are 13 residues in the CDR3. Trimming took 5 bases from V and 9 from J; bases not matched to a gene: 9. Germline values: CDR1 SEHNR, CDR2 FQNEAQ (reference sequence). CDR3 protein: CASSPGQYQSYTF. CDR3 coding DNA: TGTGCCAGCAGCCCGGGACAGTACCAAAGCTACACCTTC. Variable domain in full (rest from reference TRBV7-9 and TRBJ1-2): DTGVSQNPRHKITKRGQNVTFRCDPISEHNRLYWYRQTLGQGPEFLTYFQNEAQLEKSRLLSDRFSAERPKGSFSTLEIQRTEQGDSAMYLCASSPGQYQSYTFGSGTRLTVV.

The chain is built from TRBV9 and TRBJ2-1, with D possibly matching TRBD2 (7 bases). The CDR3 covers 16 residues. Germline-derived CDR1 and CDR2 are SGDLS and YYNGEE. V lost 0 bases and J lost 2, with 12 bases in between. The CDR3 DNA is TGTGCCAGCAGCGTAGCGGGGGGCCGAACCTACAATGAGCAGTTCTTC. Encoded protein: CASSVAGGRTYNEQFF.

This clone has just one count. The chain joins TRBV19 to TRBJ2-6; 7 nucleotides agree with TRBD1. The germline gives CDR1 LNHDA, CDR2 SQIVND (reference sequence). The CDR3 runs to 19 residues. The V segment lost 4 bases and the J segment 0 bases; nucleotides outside the gene matches: 12. The CDR3 here is CASSRRRQGQSSGANVLTF. Here the CDR3 DNA reads TGTGCCAGTAGTAGAAGGAGACAGGGACAATCCTCTGGGGCCAACGTCCTGACTTTC.

The chain couples TRBV28 to TRBJ1-1, with 11 bases that match TRBD1. CDR1 is MDHEN and CDR2 is SYDVKM in the germline V gene. The CDR3 consists of 16 residues. The junction had 2 bases not matched to a gene; V was cut back by 2 bases and J by 0 bases. CDR3 coding DNA: TGTGCCAGCAGTTTAAGGACAGGGGGCTTGAACACTGAAGCTTTCTTT. This encodes CASSLRTGGLNTEAFF. The complete variable domain, with remaining parts taken from reference TRBV28 and TRBJ1-1, reads DVKVTQSSRYLVKRTGEKVFLECVQDMDHENMFWYRQDPGLGLRLIYFSYDVKMKEKGDIPEGYSVSREKKERFSLILESASTNQTSMYLCASSLRTGGLNTEAFFGQGTRLTVV.

CDR3: CASGLGTGVNGNTIYF. The CDR3 coding sequence is TGTGCTAGTGGTTTGGGGACAGGGGTAAATGGAAACACCATATATTTT. The J gene is TRBJ1-3, the V gene TRBV12-5; 9 bases match TRBD1. After removal of 1 base from V and 3 bases from J, the junction contained 4 bases not matched to a gene. The CDR3 sequence is 16 residues long. The germline gives CDR1 LGHNT, CDR2 FRNRAP.

V and J are TRBV7-9 and TRBJ1-2, with 7 positions matching TRBD1. The CDR3 totals 15 residues. V trimming: 5 bases; J trimming: 1 base; junction bases outside the gene matches: 7. Germline V gives CDR1 SEHNR, CDR2 FQNEAQ (reference sequence). The CDR3 DNA reads TGTGCCAGCAGCCTCCGGGACAGCGTTAACTATGGCTACACCTTC. This gives the protein CASSLRDSVNYGYTF.

The V call is TRBV19, the J call TRBJ2-3; TRBD2 might be the D (6 bases). The CDR3 consists of 17 residues. CDR1 and CDR2 from the germline V gene are LNHDA and SQIVND (reference sequence). V was cut by 1 base and J by 1 base, with 15 bases left in between. The CDR3 spells CASSIGQEAGRTDTQYF. The CDR3 DNA sequence: TGTGCCAGTAGTATAGGTCAAGAGGCGGGGCGCACAGATACGCAGTATTTT.

J is TRBJ2-7 and V is TRBV28; weak D call: TRBD1 (6 bases). The V gene's germline CDR1 is MDHEN and CDR2 SYDVKM. This CDR3 has 12 amino acids. V dropped 2 bases and J dropped 6 bases, with 8 bases sitting between them. CDR3 in amino acids: CASSLTRGEQYF. In DNA, the CDR3 is TGTGCCAGCAGTTTAACCAGGGGCGAGCAGTACTTC.

The CDR3 reads CASSITGGTGGEQYF. CDR3 in DNA: TGTGCCAGTAGTATAACTGGTGGGACAGGTGGCGAGCAGTACTTC. V and J are TRBV19 and TRBJ2-7; 8 nucleotides agree with TRBD1. CDR1 and CDR2 (germline): LNHDA, SQIVND (reference sequence). This CDR3 is built from 15 residues. Germline trimming cut 2 bases from V and 6 bases from J; bases unmatched to any gene: 9.

This chain connects TRBV4-1 to TRBJ1-1; weak D call: TRBD1 (5 bases). The V end lost 0 bases, the J end lost 6 bases, and 23 bases lay between the germline ends. Germline loops: CDR1 MGHRA, CDR2 YSYEKL. The CDR3 covers 18 residues. DNA for the CDR3: TGCGCCAGCAGCCAAGATCTTGGGGCCTGGACGGGAGTCCCTGAAGCTTTCTTT. It yields the protein CASSQDLGAWTGVPEAFF.

Only a few counts were recorded for this clone. The chain has TRBV5-1 and TRBJ2-4; possible D gene TRBD2, 6 bases. The CDR3 runs 14 residues. Germline V gene data show CDR1 as SGHRS and CDR2 as YFSETQ. Trimming left V 4 bases short and J 7 bases short, with 15 bases between. The CDR3 is CASSPGGTTNIQYF. The CDR3 DNA reads TGCGCCAGCAGCCCCGGCGGGACCACTAACATTCAGTACTTC.

The genes are TRBV28 and TRBJ1-2, with D tentatively TRBD1 (6 bases). V was trimmed by 2 bases and J by 4 bases, leaving 20 bases between them. The CDR3 is 17 residues long. Germline assignment: CDR1 MDHEN and CDR2 SYDVKM. The CDR3 sequence: CASSLASTGTLRYGYTF. Written as DNA, the CDR3 is TGTGCCAGCAGTTTAGCATCAACAGGGACCCTCCGCTATGGCTACACCTTC.

J is TRBJ1-6 and V is TRBV24-1; D might be TRBD1 (5 bases). The CDR3 has 17 amino acids. V dropped 6 bases and J dropped 6 bases, with 20 bases sitting between them. CDR1 and CDR2 from the germline V gene are KGHDR and SFDVKD. CDR3 residues: CATSHWGGGFGNSPLHF. The CDR3 DNA is TGTGCCACCAGTCACTGGGGGGGAGGGTTTGGTAATTCACCCCTCCACTTT.

This sequence joins TRBV27 and TRBJ2-5; tentative D call: TRBD2 (6 bases). V lost 5 bases, J lost 1 base, and 14 bases lay in between. There are 15 residues in the CDR3. Germline lookup yields CDR1 MNHEY and CDR2 SMNVEV (reference sequence). The DNA for the CDR3 is TGTGCCAGCAGTCTGGGACTGGCCCTCCAAGAGACCCAGTACTTC. Translation: CASSLGLALQETQYF.

This clone was detected once. The chain combines TRBV13 with TRBJ2-7; 8 bases fit TRBD2. The CDR3 spans 17 residues. Germline V CDR1 and CDR2: PRHDT, FYEKMQ (reference sequence). Trimming at V came to 5 bases and at J to 2 bases, leaving 14 bases not matched to a gene. The CDR3 sequence: CASSPAGWAGGTYEQYF. In DNA form, the CDR3 reads TGTGCCAGCAGCCCAGCTGGGTGGGCGGGGGGTACCTACGAGCAGTACTTC.

The chain carries TRBV28 and TRBJ1-5, with 9 bases fitting TRBD1. This CDR3 comprises 13 residues. The trim removed 7 bases at V and 6 bases at J, leaving 4 bases unmatched. Per germline, CDR1 MDHEN and CDR2 SYDVKM. The CDR3 loop is CASMGQGRQPQHF. The CDR3, as DNA: TGTGCCAGCATGGGACAGGGCCGTCAGCCCCAGCATTTT. The full variable domain, its missing parts supplied by reference TRBV28 and TRBJ1-5, is DVKVTQSSRYLVKRTGEKVFLECVQDMDHENMFWYRQDPGLGLRLIYFSYDVKMKEKGDIPEGYSVSREKKERFSLILESASTNQTSMYLCASMGQGRQPQHFGDGTRLSIL.

The J gene is TRBJ1-1, the V gene TRBV5-1; 8 nucleotides line up with TRBD1. Germline CDR1 SGHRS, CDR2 YFSETQ. V lost 3 bases to trimming and J lost 0 bases; unmatched junction nucleotides: 19. This CDR3 contains 20 residues. CDR3 sequence reads: CASSSVGFRQGLKVNTEAFF. In DNA, the CDR3 is TGCGCCAGCAGCTCCGTGGGGTTCCGACAGGGGTTGAAGGTGAACACTGAAGCTTTCTTT.

The rearrangement links TRBV7-9 to TRBJ2-2; TRBD2 might be the D (5 bases). In germline, CDR1 is SEHNR, CDR2 FQNEAQ (reference sequence). This CDR3 has 19 amino acids. V dropped 5 bases and J dropped 0 bases, with 22 bases sitting between them. As DNA, the CDR3 is TGTGCCAGCAGCCCAAGGACGGACTGGACGTTCGCGAACACCGGGGAGCTGTTTTTT. Residues: CASSPRTDWTFANTGELFF.

As regards this clone: A read error may account for a junction end that differs from germline. The chain uses TRBV7-7 and TRBJ2-5; a weak D match, TRBD1 (5 bases). This CDR3 has 15 residues. Per the germline V gene, CDR1 is SSHAT and CDR2 is FNYEAQ (reference sequence). CDR3 amino acids: CASSLNQGSFETQYF. In DNA form, the CDR3 reads TGTGCTAGCAGCTTAAATCAGGGTTCGTTTGAGACCCAGTACTTC.

The chain has TRBV3-1 (or the pseudogene TRBV3-2) and TRBJ1-1; D gene unclear. The germline CDR1 and CDR2 sequences are LGHDT and YNNKEL (reference sequence). V was clipped by 2 bases and J by 0 bases, with 7 bases between them. The CDR3 totals 14 residues. The chain's CDR3 is CASSQSQVNTEAFF. CDR3 DNA: TGTGCCAGCAGCCAAAGCCAGGTGAACACTGAAGCTTTCTTT.

The chain links TRBV19 to TRBJ2-7; 11 nucleotides match TRBD1. Per germline, CDR1 LNHDA and CDR2 SQIVND (reference sequence). The CDR3 is 14 residues long. V dropped 6 bases and J dropped 4; count of bases not matched to a gene: 5. This chain's CDR3 is CASSAGTGGYEQYF. The CDR3 DNA reads as TGTGCCAGTAGCGCTGGGACAGGGGGATACGAGCAGTACTTC.

V gene TRBV27 combines with J gene TRBJ1-2; D unclear. The V end was cut by 3 bases, the J end by 8 bases, with 13 bases between. Germline-derived CDR1 and CDR2 are MNHEY and SMNVEV (reference sequence). The CDR3 is 13 amino acids. CDR3 sequence reads: CASSFNGVHGYTF. The CDR3 DNA sequence: TGTGCCAGCAGTTTTAATGGAGTCCACGGCTACACCTTC.

The chain recombines TRBV30 with TRBJ1-1, with D possibly matching TRBD1 (6 bases). The CDR3 is 14 amino acids. The germline gives CDR1 GTSNPN, CDR2 SVGIG (reference sequence). The V end was cut by 2 bases, the J end by 2 bases, with 12 bases between. The CDR3 sequence is CAWSRGQANTEAFF. The CDR3, as DNA: TGTGCCTGGAGTCGGGGACAAGCAAACACTGAAGCTTTCTTT. The complete variable domain, with remaining parts taken from reference TRBV30 and TRBJ1-1, reads SQTIHQWPATLVQPVGSPLSLECTVEGTSNPNLYWYRQAAGRGLQLLFYSVGIGQISSEVPQNLSASRPQDRQFILSSKKLLLSDSGFYLCAWSRGQANTEAFFGQGTRLTVV.

This clone was picked up a small number of times. The chain carries TRBV19 and TRBJ1-1, with D hard to call. Germline V gene lookup returns CDR1 LNHDA and CDR2 SQIVND (reference sequence). V was shortened by 4 bases and J by 4 bases, with 10 bases between the two germline ends. This CDR3 has 13 amino acids. The chain's CDR3 is CASSKLPGTEAFF. DNA of the CDR3: TGTGCCAGTAGTAAACTTCCGGGCACTGAAGCTTTCTTT. The full variable domain, in which reference TRBV19 and TRBJ1-1 provide the parts outside the CDR3, is DGGITQSPKYLFRKEGQNVTLSCEQNLNHDAMYWYRQDPGQGLRLIYYSQIVNDFQKGDIAEGYSVSREKKESFPLTVTSAQKNPTAFYLCASSKLPGTEAFFGQGTRLTVV.

V usage is TRBV19 and J usage is TRBJ1-5; D might be TRBD1 (5 bases). Germline CDR1 and CDR2: LNHDA and SQIVND (reference sequence). The CDR3 consists of 16 residues. V was clipped by 7 bases and J by 6 bases, with 22 bases between them. The CDR3 region is CASTPQRQGLGQPQHF. CDR3 in DNA: TGTGCCAGTACCCCCCAAAGGCAGGGCTTGGGTCAGCCCCAGCATTTT. Together with reference TRBV19 and TRBJ1-5, the CDR3 gives the full variable domain: DGGITQSPKYLFRKEGQNVTLSCEQNLNHDAMYWYRQDPGQGLRLIYYSQIVNDFQKGDIAEGYSVSREKKESFPLTVTSAQKNPTAFYLCASTPQRQGLGQPQHFGDGTRLSIL.